These 32 T cell receptor beta chains share one sample of origin, sequenced in a study of identifying expanded T cells in peripheral blood. Sequenced by immunoSEQ multiplex PCR; TCRdb stores in-frame clones only, minus some. Among about 90,000 clones listed, approximately 91% were seen once. Sequencing used blood. Receptor source: a person between 18 and 75 years old in good health.

J is TRBJ2-7 and V is TRBV7-9, with TRBD1 matching over 9 bases. The germline V gene encodes CDR1 SEHNR and CDR2 FQNEAQ (reference sequence). V lost 3 bases, J lost 2 bases, and 11 bases stayed unmatched. The CDR3 is made up of 17 amino acids. The DNA for the CDR3 is TGTGCCAGCAGCTTCGCAGCCGGACAGGGGCCAACCTACGAGCAGTACTTC. This codes for CASSFAAGQGPTYEQYF.

V gene TRBV6-6 combines with J gene TRBJ2-5; 7 nucleotides agree with TRBD1. This CDR3 spans 12 amino acids. CDR1 MNHNY and CDR2 SVGAGI come from the germline V gene (reference sequence). Trimming took 2 bases from V and 7 from J; bases not matched to a gene: 1. The CDR3 protein is CASSYEGATQYF. The CDR3 nucleotides read TGTGCCAGCAGTTACGAGGGGGCGACCCAGTACTTC.

The chain couples TRBV30 to TRBJ1-2, with D tentatively TRBD1 (5 bases). The germline V gene has CDR1 GTSNPN and CDR2 SVGIG (reference sequence). CDR3 length: 13 amino acids. Trimming pared 2 bases from V and 4 bases from J, leaving 11 bases between. The CDR3 loop is CAWSIGEGYGYTF. The CDR3 nucleotides read TGTGCCTGGAGTATAGGGGAGGGCTATGGCTACACCTTC.

V is TRBV19 and J is TRBJ1-2; D not certain. Trimming left V 5 bases short and J 8 bases short, with 21 bases between. Germline V gene sequence: CDR1 LNHDA, CDR2 SQIVND (reference sequence). This CDR3 contains 15 residues. The CDR3 loop reads CASSREDTITMGYTF. The CDR3 DNA reads as TGTGCCAGTAGTCGAGAAGACACCATAACTATGGGCTACACCTTC.

The DNA for the CDR3 is TGTGCCAGCACCCCCAACGGCTGGGCGGATGGGGAGCAGTACTTC. It is translated as CASTPNGWADGEQYF. The genes are TRBV6-6 and TRBJ2-7; D not certain. The length of the CDR3 is 15 residues. Germline V CDR1 and CDR2: MNHNY, SVGAGI (reference sequence). Between the trimmed V and J ends, which lost 7 bases and 7 bases, there was a span of 23 bases.

This clone was seen more than once but under ten times. The chain joins TRBV9 to TRBJ1-2; no clear D gene. V lost 0 bases and J 4 bases, leaving 13 bases between the germline ends. There are 15 residues in the CDR3. Germline CDR1 is SGDLS and CDR2 is YYNGEE. CDR3 residues: CASSVGRSLGYGYTF. The DNA for the CDR3 is TGTGCCAGCAGCGTAGGTAGATCCCTCGGCTATGGCTACACCTTC.

This chain joins TRBV13 and TRBJ1-5; 7 nucleotides match TRBD1. Trimming removed 2 bases from V and 4 bases from J; junction bases left unmatched: 8. In germline, CDR1 is PRHDT, CDR2 FYEKMQ (reference sequence). The CDR3 runs to 16 residues. CDR3 in DNA: TGTGCCAGCAGCTTAATAGGGGGACAGTGGAATCAGCCCCAGCATTTT. Translated: CASSLIGGQWNQPQHF.

The chain recombines TRBV29-1 with TRBJ1-3; weak D call: TRBD1 (5 bases). V lost 2 bases, J lost 4 bases, and 9 bases lay in between. Germline CDR1 reads SQVTM; CDR2 reads ANQGSEA. This CDR3 spans 13 amino acids. The CDR3 bases are TGCAGCGTTGAATCGAACAGGGGAAACACCATATATTTT. It specifies CSVESNRGNTIYF.

The CDR3 nucleotides are TGCAGCGTTGAATTTTCACCGTATGAAGCTTTCTTT. Its protein is CSVEFSPYEAFF. The chain is built from TRBV29-1 and TRBJ1-1; D remains ambiguous. The CDR3 is 12 amino acids. V shed 2 bases and J shed 7 bases, with 11 bases lying between them. Germline V gives CDR1 SQVTM, CDR2 ANQGSEA.

This clone appeared a single time. The chain joins TRBV10-3 to TRBJ1-5; D ambiguous. CDR1 is ENHRY, CDR2 SYGVKD, per germline. V lost 0 bases and J 4 bases, leaving 7 bases between the germline ends. The CDR3 runs to 14 residues. CDR3 loop: CAISESNANQPQHF. The CDR3, as DNA: TGTGCCATCAGTGAGTCGAACGCAAATCAGCCCCAGCATTTT.

The J gene is TRBJ1-4, the V gene TRBV7-6, with TRBD1 identical over 7 bases. The J segment lost 12 bases and the V segment lost 5 bases, leaving 9 bases of the junction unmatched. CDR1 is SGHVS and CDR2 is FNYEAQ in the germline V gene. The CDR3 length is 13 residues. CDR3 DNA: TGTGCCAGCAGCCAGGGGGGTGGAGTCCAACTGTTTTTT. Translation: CASSQGGGVQLFF. The whole variable domain, filled in from reference TRBV7-6 and TRBJ1-4, reads GAGVSQSPRYKVTKRGQDVALRCDPISGHVSLYWYRQALGQGPEFLTYFNYEAQQDKSGLPNDRFSAERPEGSISTLTIQRTEQRDSAMYRCASSQGGGVQLFFGSGTQLSVL.

The V call is TRBV5-1, the J call TRBJ1-6, with 9 bases aligning to TRBD1. CDR1 and CDR2 from the germline V gene are SGHRS and YFSETQ. The trim removed 0 bases at V and 9 bases at J, leaving 4 bases unmatched. The CDR3 sequence is 15 residues long. This chain's CDR3 is CASSLGDREGSPLHF. As DNA, the CDR3 is TGCGCCAGCAGCTTGGGGGACAGGGAGGGTTCACCCCTCCACTTT.

This clone was counted a few times. Other nucleotide sequences from this sample produce the same CDR3. The gene calls are TRBV6-1 and TRBJ1-5; D ambiguous. The germline V and J ends were trimmed by 2 bases and 0 bases, with 8 bases remaining between them. The CDR3 totals 15 residues. Germline CDR1 MNHNS, CDR2 SASEGT. The CDR3 nucleotides are TGTGCCAGCAGTGAATCGGGGAGTAGCAATCAGCCCCAGCATTTT. Protein: CASSESGSSNQPQHF.

V is TRBV27 and J is TRBJ2-2, with TRBD1 identical over 7 bases. V dropped 5 bases and J dropped 6; count of bases not matched to a gene: 6. The CDR3 runs to 14 residues. Per germline, CDR1 MNHEY and CDR2 SMNVEV (reference sequence). CDR3: CASSRVQGAGELFF. CDR3 nucleotide sequence: TGTGCCAGCAGTCGGGTTCAGGGGGCCGGGGAGCTGTTTTTT.

The V and J genes are TRBV7-8 and TRBJ2-5, with 12 bases identical to TRBD2. The CDR3 totals 16 residues. With 5 bases clipped from V and 4 bases from J, the junction kept 8 bases outside the gene matches. Germline-derived CDR1 and CDR2 are SGHVS and FQNEAQ. The CDR3 spells CASSTRTGLAGETQYF. Written as DNA, the CDR3 is TGTGCCAGCAGCACGAGAACGGGACTAGCGGGAGAGACCCAGTACTTC.

The CDR3 is CSVAKGSIPLYEQYF. The CDR3 coding sequence is TGCAGCGTTGCCAAGGGCAGTATTCCACTCTACGAGCAGTACTTC. The chain is built from TRBV29-1 and TRBJ2-7; D gene ambiguous. Germline V gene sequence: CDR1 SQVTM, CDR2 ANQGSEA. The V and J ends lost 4 bases and 3 bases respectively, with 19 bases between them. The CDR3 covers 15 residues.

The chain carries TRBV6-6 and TRBJ2-4; perhaps TRBD1 as D (6 bases). The CDR3 sequence is 12 residues long. Germline V gives CDR1 MNHNY, CDR2 SVGAGI (reference sequence). Trimming removed 6 bases at V and 5 bases at J, with 8 bases between. CDR3 protein: CASRGAQNIQYF. CDR3 DNA sequence: TGTGCCAGCAGGGGGGCCCAAAACATTCAGTACTTC.

V usage is TRBV30 and J usage is TRBJ1-2; D is possibly TRBD1 (6 bases). Trimming took 1 base from V and 4 from J, leaving 10 bases between them. The length of the CDR3 is 13 residues. The V gene's germline CDR1 is GTSNPN and CDR2 SVGIG (reference sequence). CDR3 in amino acids: CAWSAGAGYGYTF. CDR3 nucleotides: TGTGCCTGGAGTGCGGGGGCGGGCTATGGCTACACCTTC. Drawing the rest from reference TRBV30 and TRBJ1-2, the complete variable domain is SQTIHQWPATLVQPVGSPLSLECTVEGTSNPNLYWYRQAAGRGLQLLFYSVGIGQISSEVPQNLSASRPQDRQFILSSKKLLLSDSGFYLCAWSAGAGYGYTFGSGTRLTVV.

The chain links TRBV14 to TRBJ1-1, with a possible D match to TRBD1 (5 bases). V lost 2 bases and J 1 base, leaving 8 bases between the germline ends. The CDR3 extends over 14 amino acids. Germline V lookup: CDR1 SGHDN, CDR2 FVKESK. The CDR3 spells CASSQRGRNTEAFF. The CDR3 DNA reads as TGTGCCAGCAGCCAACGGGGGAGGAACACTGAAGCTTTCTTT. The variable domain in full, completed from reference TRBV14 and TRBJ1-1, reads EAGVTQFPSHSVIEKGQTVTLRCDPISGHDNLYWYRRVMGKEIKFLLHFVKESKQDESGMPNNRFLAERTGGTYSTLKVQPAELEDSGVYFCASSQRGRNTEAFFGQGTRLTVV.

J is TRBJ2-7 and V is TRBV9; 10 bases agree with TRBD1. The V gene end was trimmed by 0 bases and the J gene end by 6 bases; junction bases not matched to a gene: 3. The length of the CDR3 is 14 residues. The germline V gene has CDR1 SGDLS and CDR2 YYNGEE. CDR3: CASSVGDRGLEQYF. CDR3 DNA: TGTGCCAGCAGCGTAGGGGACAGGGGTCTCGAGCAGTACTTC.

The chain has TRBV7-3 and TRBJ2-2; no clear D gene. Germline V gives CDR1 SGHTA, CDR2 FQGTGA. The CDR3 has 15 residues. Trimming took 3 bases from V and 2 from J, leaving 10 bases between them. The CDR3 loop reads CASSFSGPNTGELFF. For the CDR3, the DNA is TGTGCCAGCAGCTTCTCCGGGCCCAACACCGGGGAGCTGTTTTTT. Full variable domain (outside the CDR3, taken from reference TRBV7-3 and TRBJ2-2): GAGVSQTPSNKVTEKGKYVELRCDPISGHTALYWYRQSLGQGPEFLIYFQGTGAADDSGLPNDRFFAVRPEGSVSTLKIQRTERGDSAVYLCASSFSGPNTGELFFGEGSRLTVL.

J is TRBJ1-2 and V is TRBV19; 11 bases fit TRBD1. This CDR3 spans 16 amino acids. V lost 2 bases to trimming and J lost 1 base; unmatched junction nucleotides: 3. Germline lookup yields CDR1 LNHDA and CDR2 SQIVND (reference sequence). The CDR3 DNA follows: TGTGCCAGTAGTATAAAGGGGACAGGGGGTAACTATGGCTACACCTTC. Protein product: CASSIKGTGGNYGYTF.

This clone was seen a few times. The V and J genes are TRBV14 and TRBJ1-1; no reliable D call. Trimming stripped 3 bases from V and 1 base from J, with 9 bases between. The germline gives CDR1 SGHDN, CDR2 FVKESK. The CDR3 consists of 14 residues. Here the CDR3 reads CASSQRDTNTEAFF. CDR3 coding DNA: TGTGCCAGCAGCCAGCGAGACACGAACACTGAAGCTTTCTTT. The whole variable domain, remainder taken from reference TRBV14 and TRBJ1-1, is EAGVTQFPSHSVIEKGQTVTLRCDPISGHDNLYWYRRVMGKEIKFLLHFVKESKQDESGMPNNRFLAERTGGTYSTLKVQPAELEDSGVYFCASSQRDTNTEAFFGQGTRLTVV.

V and J are TRBV10-3 and TRBJ2-6; D not certain. Germline CDR1 ENHRY, CDR2 SYGVKD. The V end was cut by 2 bases, the J end by 4 bases, with 9 bases between. This CDR3 has 15 amino acids. CDR3 residues: CAISEGIQGANVLTF. The CDR3 nucleotides are TGTGCCATCAGTGAGGGAATACAGGGGGCCAACGTCCTGACTTTC.

The chain uses TRBV7-8 and TRBJ2-5, with D unclear. V was pared by 1 base and J by 2 bases, with 5 bases between. The CDR3 extends over 13 amino acids. Germline V lookup: CDR1 SGHVS, CDR2 FQNEAQ. This chain's CDR3 is CASSLGLQETQYF. CDR3 bases: TGTGCCAGCAGCTTAGGCCTTCAAGAGACCCAGTACTTC.

Concerning this clone: Other nucleotide sequences in the sample specify the same CDR3. The chain couples TRBV20-1 to TRBJ2-5; no clear D. The CDR3 is 10 residues long. Trimming stripped 6 bases from V and 1 base from J, with 3 bases between. Germline-derived CDR1 and CDR2 are DFQATT and SNEGSKA (reference sequence). The CDR3 bases are TGCAGTGCGGGCCAAGAGACCCAGTACTTC. This encodes CSAGQETQYF.

The chain is built from TRBV7-9 and TRBJ1-2; 8 nucleotides line up with TRBD1. V gave up 4 bases and J gave up 4 bases; unmatched junction bases: 2. CDR1 and CDR2 from the germline V gene are SEHNR and FQNEAQ (reference sequence). The CDR3 consists of 13 residues. CDR3: CASSSDRAYGYTF. The CDR3 DNA reads TGTGCCAGCAGCTCGGACAGGGCCTATGGCTACACCTTC.

This clone was seen just once. This chain joins TRBV25-1 and TRBJ2-3, with D perhaps assigned TRBD1 or TRBD2 (5 bases each). V lost 4 bases, J lost 11 bases, and 22 bases lay in between. The CDR3 is 15 residues long. In germline, CDR1 is MGHDK, CDR2 SYGVNS. Here the CDR3 DNA reads TGTGCCAGCAGTGGAGTTAGTCGTCGGGGCTTAGGGCAGTATTTT. This sequence encodes CASSGVSRRGLGQYF.

This chain joins TRBV27 and TRBJ2-7, with D perhaps TRBD2 (5 bases). The V and J ends lost 0 bases and 6 bases respectively, with 9 bases between them. The CDR3 has 13 residues. CDR1 is MNHEY, CDR2 SMNVEV, per germline (reference sequence). CDR3 loop: CASSLSIRGEQYF. CDR3 DNA sequence: TGTGCCAGCAGTTTATCGATCCGGGGCGAGCAGTACTTC.

The chain is built from TRBV4-2 and TRBJ1-3; TRBD1 might be the D (5 bases). Germline CDR1 is LGHNA and CDR2 is YNFKEQ. V was trimmed by 2 bases and J by 4 bases, leaving 12 bases between them. This CDR3 has 15 amino acids. In DNA form, the CDR3 reads TGTGCCAGCAGCCAACAAGCCTCAGGGGGAAACACCATATATTTT. Its translation: CASSQQASGGNTIYF.

The V and J genes are TRBV18 and TRBJ1-3; maybe TRBD1 (6 bases). Germline lookup yields CDR1 KGHSH and CDR2 LQKENI. The V and J ends lost 4 bases and 3 bases respectively, with 13 bases between them. This CDR3 comprises 15 residues. The DNA for the CDR3 is TGTGCCAGCTCACTCGGAACAGGGTATGGAAACACCATATATTTT. Residues: CASSLGTGYGNTIYF.

The CDR3 here is CASSTGGQIYEQYF. The CDR3 bases are TGTGCCAGCTCCACCGGTGGGCAGATCTACGAGCAGTACTTC. The gene calls are TRBV18 and TRBJ2-7; the D is unclear. Germline loops: CDR1 KGHSH, CDR2 LQKENI. The V gene lost 6 bases and the J gene lost 3 bases, with 15 bases spanning the gap. The CDR3 runs 14 residues.